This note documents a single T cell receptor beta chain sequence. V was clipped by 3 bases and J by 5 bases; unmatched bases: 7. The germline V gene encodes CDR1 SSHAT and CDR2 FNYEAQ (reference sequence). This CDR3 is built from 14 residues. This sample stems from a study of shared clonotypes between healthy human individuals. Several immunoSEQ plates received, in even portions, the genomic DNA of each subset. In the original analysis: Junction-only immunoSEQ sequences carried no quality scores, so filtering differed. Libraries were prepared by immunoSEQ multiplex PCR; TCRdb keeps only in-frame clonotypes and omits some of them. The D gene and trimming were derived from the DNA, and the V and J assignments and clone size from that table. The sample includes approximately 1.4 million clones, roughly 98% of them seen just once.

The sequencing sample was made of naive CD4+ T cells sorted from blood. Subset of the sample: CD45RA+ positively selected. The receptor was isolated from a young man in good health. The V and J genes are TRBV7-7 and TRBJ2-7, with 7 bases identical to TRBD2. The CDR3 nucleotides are TGTGCCAGCAGCTTGGGGGGAGGGAACGACGAGCAGTACTTC. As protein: CASSLGGGNDEQYF. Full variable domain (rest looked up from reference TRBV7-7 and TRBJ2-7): GAGVSQSPRYKVTKRGQDVTLRCDPISSHATLYWYQQALGQGPEFLTYFNYEAQPDKSGLPSDRFSAERPEGSISTLTIQRTEQRDSAMYRCASSLGGGNDEQYFGPGTRLTVT.